These T cell receptor beta chains were read from a single sample in a study of Ad26.COV2.S vaccination and SARS-CoV-2 variants. The protocol was immunoSEQ multiplex PCR, while the TCRdb copy is restricted to in-frame clones and leaves out a portion. Of around 450,000 clones detected, roughly 89% appear once; the ten largest clones hold about 2.5%. This specimen was peripheral blood, taken in a trial of Ad26.COV2.S vaccine versus placebo. These receptors were taken from a person between 18 and 59 years old who received the Ad26.COV2.S COVID-19 vaccine or a placebo. The CDR3 runs from the conserved cysteine through the conserved F or W. Each record gives: V gene, CDR3 protein.

>TRBV28
CASSLEAVGSQPQHF
>TRBV11-1
CASSSRITDTQYF
>TRBV24-1
CATSRPGGPSNTGELFF
>TRBV7-9
CASSQGGGSLENEQFF
>TRBV4-2
CASSQEGSNYGYTF
>TRBV5-4
CASSLALQSYNEQFF
>TRBV7-9
CASSPAGETQYF
>TRBV5-1
CASSLDGDSNQPQHF
>TRBV19
CASSSGTTTSNEQFF
>TRBV12-5
CASGGGQGPTDTQYF
>TRBV7-8
CASSLSRRGGTQYF
>TRBV5-6
CASNAGRGIEKLFF
>TRBV7-2
CASSLGAGYGYTF
>TRBV6-2/TRBV6-3
CASSYSARSRAGFNYGYTF
>TRBV4-3
CASSSLADYTDTQYF
>TRBV6-5
CASSYWFQNTGELFF
>TRBV28
CASSTQGSEKLFF
>TRBV10-3
CAISAVGETQYF
>TRBV24-1
CATQDSQPNEQFF
>TRBV6-2/TRBV6-3
CASSYLGAGYEQFF
>TRBV5-1
CASSTAPSYEQYF
>TRBV27
CASSGSRQGGTGELFF